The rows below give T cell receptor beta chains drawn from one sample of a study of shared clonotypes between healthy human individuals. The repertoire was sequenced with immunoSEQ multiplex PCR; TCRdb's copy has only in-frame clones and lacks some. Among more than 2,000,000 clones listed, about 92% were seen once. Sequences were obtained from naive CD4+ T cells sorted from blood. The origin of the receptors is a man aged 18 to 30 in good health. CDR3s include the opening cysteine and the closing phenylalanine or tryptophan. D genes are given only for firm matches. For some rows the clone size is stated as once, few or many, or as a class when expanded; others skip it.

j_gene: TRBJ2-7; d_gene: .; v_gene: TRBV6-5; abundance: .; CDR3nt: TGTGCCAGCAGTCAGCTGGGGGGGGGCATCTACGAGCAGTACTTC; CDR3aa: CASSQLGGGIYEQYF
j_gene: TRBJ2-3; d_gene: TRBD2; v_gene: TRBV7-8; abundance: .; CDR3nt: TGTGCCAGCAGCTTTGGATTGACTAGCGGGACCCAGTTAGATACGCAGTATTTT; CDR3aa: CASSFGLTSGTQLDTQYF
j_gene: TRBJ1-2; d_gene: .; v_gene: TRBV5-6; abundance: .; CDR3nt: TGTGCCAGCAGCGTCGGACGGACTACTACTAACTATGGCTACACCTTC; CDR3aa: CASSVGRTTTNYGYTF
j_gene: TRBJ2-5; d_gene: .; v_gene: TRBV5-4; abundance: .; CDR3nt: TGTGCCAGCAGCTTGGGACTGGTGGGCAGGGGCCCACCACACCCGTACTTC; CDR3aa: CASSLGLVGRGPPHPYF
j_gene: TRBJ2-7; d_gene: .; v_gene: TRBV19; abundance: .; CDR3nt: TGTGCCAGTAGAAACAGGGTGGGTTTGTCCTACGAGCAGTACTTC; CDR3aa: CASRNRVGLSYEQYF
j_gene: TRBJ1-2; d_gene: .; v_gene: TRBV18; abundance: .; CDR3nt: TGTGCCAGCTCTCCAGAGGGGGGGGTCTCCTCTGGCTACACCTTC; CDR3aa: CASSPEGGVSSGYTF
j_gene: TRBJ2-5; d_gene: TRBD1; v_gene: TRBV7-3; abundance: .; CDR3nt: TGTGCCAGCAGCCCTTCCAGGGGGGAGACCCAGTACTTC; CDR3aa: CASSPSRGETQYF
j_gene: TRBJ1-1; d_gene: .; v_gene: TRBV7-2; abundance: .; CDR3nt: TGTGCCAGCAGCTTAGAAGGGGCTGAAGCTTTCTTT; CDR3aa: CASSLEGAEAFF
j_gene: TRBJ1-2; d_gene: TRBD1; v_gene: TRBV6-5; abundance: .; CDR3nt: TGTGCCAGCAGAGACCCCGGGACAGGCTATGGCTACACCTTC; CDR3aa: CASRDPGTGYGYTF
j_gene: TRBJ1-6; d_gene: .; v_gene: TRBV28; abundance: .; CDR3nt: TGTGCCAGCACCCTAGTTGAGGGGAAGGGTTCACCCCTCCACTTT; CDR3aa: CASTLVEGKGSPLHF
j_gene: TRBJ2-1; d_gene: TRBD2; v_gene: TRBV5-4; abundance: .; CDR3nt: TGTGCCAGCAGCTCACGGACTAGCGGGAGGTCGTACAATGAGCAGTTCTTC; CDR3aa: CASSSRTSGRSYNEQFF
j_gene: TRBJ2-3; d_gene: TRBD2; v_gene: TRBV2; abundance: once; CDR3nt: TGTGCCACCAAGCGGGAGGAAGATACGCAGTATTTT; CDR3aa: CATKREEDTQYF
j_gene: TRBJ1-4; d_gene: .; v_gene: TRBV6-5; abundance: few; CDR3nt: TGTGCCAGCAGTTACTCGAAACCGGCAAATGAAAAACTGTTTTTT; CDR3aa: CASSYSKPANEKLFF
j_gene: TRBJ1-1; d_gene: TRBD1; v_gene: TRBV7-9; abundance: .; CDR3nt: TGTGCCAGCAGCTTATTGGGACAGGCGGGCACTGAAGCTTTCTTT; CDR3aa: CASSLLGQAGTEAFF
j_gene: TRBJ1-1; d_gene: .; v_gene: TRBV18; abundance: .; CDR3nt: TGTGCCAGCTCCCCCGGGACGGCTAACACTGAAGCTTTCTTT; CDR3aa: CASSPGTANTEAFF
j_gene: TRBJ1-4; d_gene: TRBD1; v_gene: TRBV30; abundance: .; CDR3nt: TGTGCCTGGGCGGGACAGGGGCGAGAAAAACTGTTTTTT; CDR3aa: CAWAGQGREKLFF
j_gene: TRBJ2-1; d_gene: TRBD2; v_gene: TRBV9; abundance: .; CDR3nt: TGTGCCAGCAGCAAAGGGACTAGTGGAAACGTATACTACAATGAGCAGTTCTTC; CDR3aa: CASSKGTSGNVYYNEQFF
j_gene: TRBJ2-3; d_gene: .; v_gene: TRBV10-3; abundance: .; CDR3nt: TGTGCCATCCCTACAGCGCAGTATTTT; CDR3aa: CAIPTAQYF
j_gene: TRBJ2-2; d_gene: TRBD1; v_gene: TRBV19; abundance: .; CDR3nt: TGTGCCAGTAGTATAGATCGGAGGACAGGGGAGATCACCGGGGAGCTGTTTTTT; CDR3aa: CASSIDRRTGEITGELFF
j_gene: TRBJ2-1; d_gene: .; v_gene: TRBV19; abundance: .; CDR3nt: TGTGCCAGTACCCCCGACTATTCTTACAATGAGCAGTTCTTC; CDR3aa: CASTPDYSYNEQFF
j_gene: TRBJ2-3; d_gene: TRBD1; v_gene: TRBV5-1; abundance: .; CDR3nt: TGCGCCAGCAGCTTACAGGGGACAGGGGGCAATACGCAGTATTTT; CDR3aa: CASSLQGTGGNTQYF
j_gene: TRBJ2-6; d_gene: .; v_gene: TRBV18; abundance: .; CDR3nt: TGTGCCAGCTCACCTTCTGGGGCCAACGTCCTGACTTTC; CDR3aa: CASSPSGANVLTF
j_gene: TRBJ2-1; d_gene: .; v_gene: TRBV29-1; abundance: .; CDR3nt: TGCAGCGCTCTCCCCCCCGGGGATGAGCAGTTCTTC; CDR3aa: CSALPPGDEQFF
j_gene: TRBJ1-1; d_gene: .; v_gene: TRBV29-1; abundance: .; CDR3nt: TGCAGCGTTATGGGGAACACTGAAGTTTTCTTT; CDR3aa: CSVMGNTEVFF
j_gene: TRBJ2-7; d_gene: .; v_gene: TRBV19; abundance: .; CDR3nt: TGTGCCAGTAGTATACGGGATGGGCTGTTCGGCGAGCAGTACTTC; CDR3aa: CASSIRDGLFGEQYF
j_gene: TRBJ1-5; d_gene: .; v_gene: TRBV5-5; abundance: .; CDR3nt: TGTGCCAGCAGCCTCCGGTCCACTAGCAATCAGCCCCAGCATTTT; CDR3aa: CASSLRSTSNQPQHF
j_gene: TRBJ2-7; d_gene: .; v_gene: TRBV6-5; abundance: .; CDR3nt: TGTGCCAGCAAGTCCCTTTCCGGGGCATTCTACGAGCAGTACTTC; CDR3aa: CASKSLSGAFYEQYF
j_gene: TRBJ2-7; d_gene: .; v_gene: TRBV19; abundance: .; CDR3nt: TGTGCCAGTAGTATACAGATTTCCTCCTACGAGCAGTACTTC; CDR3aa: CASSIQISSYEQYF
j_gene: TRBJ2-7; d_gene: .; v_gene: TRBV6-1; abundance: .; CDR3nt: TGTGCCAGCATCCCCGTAAACTATCTCTACGAGCAGTACTTC; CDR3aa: CASIPVNYLYEQYF
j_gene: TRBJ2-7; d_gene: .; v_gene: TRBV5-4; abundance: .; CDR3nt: TGTGCCAGCAGACGAGACAGCCTGAGCTCCTACGAGCAGTACTTC; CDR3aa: CASRRDSLSSYEQYF
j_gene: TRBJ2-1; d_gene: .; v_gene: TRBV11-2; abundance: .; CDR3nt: TGTGCCAGCAGCTTAGATCGGTTGGATGAGCAGTTCTTC; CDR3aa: CASSLDRLDEQFF
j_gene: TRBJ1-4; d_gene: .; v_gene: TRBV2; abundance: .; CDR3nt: TGTGCCAGCAGCGCCAGACACCCAACTAATGAAAAACTGTTTTTT; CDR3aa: CASSARHPTNEKLFF
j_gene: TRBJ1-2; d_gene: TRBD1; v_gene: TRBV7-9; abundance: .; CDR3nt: TGTGCCAGCAGCTTACAGGGGGCGCGCTATGGCTACACCTTC; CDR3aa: CASSLQGARYGYTF
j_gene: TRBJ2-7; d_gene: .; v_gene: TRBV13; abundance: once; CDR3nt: TGTGCCAGCAGCTTAGGAGGCCCCTACGAGCAGTACTTC; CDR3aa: CASSLGGPYEQYF
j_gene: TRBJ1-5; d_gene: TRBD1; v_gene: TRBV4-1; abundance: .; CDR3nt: TGCGCCAGCAGCCAAGATTTATCGGCAGGGGGCTGGAAGCAGCCCCAGCATTTT; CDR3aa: CASSQDLSAGGWKQPQHF
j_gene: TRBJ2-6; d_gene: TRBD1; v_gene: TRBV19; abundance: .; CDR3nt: TGTGCCTCCCTCGACGGGGCAGGGGGCAAAGGGGCCAACGTCCTGACTTTC; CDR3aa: CASLDGAGGKGANVLTF
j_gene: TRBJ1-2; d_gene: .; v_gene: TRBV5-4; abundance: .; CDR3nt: TGTGCCAGCAGCGGCGACAGTCGGGATGGCTACACCTTC; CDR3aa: CASSGDSRDGYTF
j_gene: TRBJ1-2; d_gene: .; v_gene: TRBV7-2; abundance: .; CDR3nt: TGTGCCAGCACCCCCTCTGTGGGGATAGGCTACACCTTC; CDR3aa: CASTPSVGIGYTF
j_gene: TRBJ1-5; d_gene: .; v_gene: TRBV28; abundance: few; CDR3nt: TGTGCCATCAAAGGAGGGGGGAGGAGTCAGCCCCAGCATTTT; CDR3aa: CAIKGGGRSQPQHF
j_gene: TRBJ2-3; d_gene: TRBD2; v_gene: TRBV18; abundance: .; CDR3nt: TGTGCCAGCTCACCACTCTTAGCGGGAGGAGAAGATACGCAGTATTTT; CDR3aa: CASSPLLAGGEDTQYF
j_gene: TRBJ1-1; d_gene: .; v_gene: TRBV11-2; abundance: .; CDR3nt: TGTGCCAGCAGTTCAATCCGGGTGAACACTGAAGCTTTCTTT; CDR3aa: CASSSIRVNTEAFF
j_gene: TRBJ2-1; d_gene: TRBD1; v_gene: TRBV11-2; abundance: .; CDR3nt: TGTGCCAGCAGCTTACAGGGGGCTGAGAATGAGCAGTTCTTC; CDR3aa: CASSLQGAENEQFF
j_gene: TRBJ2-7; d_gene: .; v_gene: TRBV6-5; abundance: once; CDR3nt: TGTGCCAGCAGAACAGGGATGGGTTCCTACGAGCAGTACTTC; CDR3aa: CASRTGMGSYEQYF
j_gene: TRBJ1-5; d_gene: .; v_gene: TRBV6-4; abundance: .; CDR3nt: TGTGCCAGCAGTGACACCCTCTCGAATCAGCCCCAGCATTTT; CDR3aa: CASSDTLSNQPQHF
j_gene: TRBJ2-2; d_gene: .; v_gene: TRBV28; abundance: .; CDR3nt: TGTGCCAGACCGAGAGAGTTAGCGAACACCGGGGAGCTGTTTTTT; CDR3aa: CARPRELANTGELFF
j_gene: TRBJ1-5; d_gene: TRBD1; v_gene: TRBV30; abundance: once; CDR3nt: TGTGCCTGGAGTCCGGGGACAGGGAGACAGCCCCAGCATTTT; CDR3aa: CAWSPGTGRQPQHF
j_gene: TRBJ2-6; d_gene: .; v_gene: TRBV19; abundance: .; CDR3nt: TGTGCCAGTAGCCAATCTAAAGTCTCTGGGGCCAACGTCCTGACTTTC; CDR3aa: CASSQSKVSGANVLTF
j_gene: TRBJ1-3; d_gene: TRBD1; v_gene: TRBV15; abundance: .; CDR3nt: TGTGCTACTGGACAGGGGAACGGAAACACCATATATTTT; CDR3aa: CATGQGNGNTIYF
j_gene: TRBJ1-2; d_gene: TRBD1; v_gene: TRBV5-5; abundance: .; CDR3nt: TGTGCCAGCAGCTGGGACAGGGAGTTGAATTATGGCTACACCTTC; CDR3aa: CASSWDRELNYGYTF
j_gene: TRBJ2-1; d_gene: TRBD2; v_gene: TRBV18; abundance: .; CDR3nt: TGTGCCAGCTCACCGCTACTAGCGGCCGGTTCGTACAATGAGCAGTTCTTC; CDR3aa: CASSPLLAAGSYNEQFF
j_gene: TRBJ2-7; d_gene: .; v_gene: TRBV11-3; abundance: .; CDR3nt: TGTGCCAGCAGCCAACTGCACGAGCAGTACTTC; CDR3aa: CASSQLHEQYF
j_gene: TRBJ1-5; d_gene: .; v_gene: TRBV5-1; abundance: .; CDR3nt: TGCGCCAGCAGCTCTCAGGGAGGACACAGCAATCAGCCCCAGCATTTT; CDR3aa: CASSSQGGHSNQPQHF
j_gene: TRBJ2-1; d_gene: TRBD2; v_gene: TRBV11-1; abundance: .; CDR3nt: TGTGCCAGCAGCTTATGGGTCGGGGGGGCCAAAGACAATGAGCAGTTCTTC; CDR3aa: CASSLWVGGAKDNEQFF
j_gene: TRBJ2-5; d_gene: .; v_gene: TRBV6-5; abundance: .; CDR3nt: TGTGCCAGCAGCTGGGGGCTGGAAGAGACCCAGTACTTC; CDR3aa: CASSWGLEETQYF
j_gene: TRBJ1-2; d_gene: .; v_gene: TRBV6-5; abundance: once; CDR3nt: TGTGCCAGCAGTTACAGTACCCCTATGGGGGGCTACACCTTC; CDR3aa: CASSYSTPMGGYTF
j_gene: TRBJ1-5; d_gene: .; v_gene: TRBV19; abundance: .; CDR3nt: TGTGCCAGTAGTATAGGGCAGTACAATCAGCCCCAGCATTTT; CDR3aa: CASSIGQYNQPQHF
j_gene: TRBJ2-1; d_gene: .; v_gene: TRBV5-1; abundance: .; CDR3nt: TGCGTCAGCAGCACGACTAGCTCCTACAATGAGCAGTTCTTC; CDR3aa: CVSSTTSSYNEQFF
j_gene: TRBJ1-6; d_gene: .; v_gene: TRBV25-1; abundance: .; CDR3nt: TGTGCCAGCAGTGGGGGACGGGGTAGCTCCTATAATTCACCCCTCCACTTT; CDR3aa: CASSGGRGSSYNSPLHF